This T cell receptor beta chain was recorded in a study of OX40 agonist ivuxolimab in advanced cancers. Study-level information: The dose-escalation group included hepatocellular carcinoma, melanoma, renal cell carcinoma and head and neck cancer.

This CDR3 is built from 16 residues. The V gene end was trimmed by 1 base and the J gene end by 2 bases; junction bases not matched to a gene: 3. From germline, CDR1 is LGHNT and CDR2 FRNRAP. Study-wide findings and caveats: CD8+ T cells were the subset that, on average, had more expanded clones than CD4+.

The assay was immunoSEQ multiplex PCR, and TCRdb's table has in-frame clones only and misses some. The table lists 15,000 to 20,000 clones, less than 90% of them singletons. Points on this clone: Its matching antigen is unknown.

This clonotype was sampled from an adult with an advanced solid tumor such as melanoma, head and neck, liver or kidney cancer. The material sequenced was CD4+ or CD8+ T cells sorted from blood, taken in a trial of the OX40 agonist ivuxolimab. The V call is TRBV12-5, the J call TRBJ2-2; 8 bases are shared with TRBD2. This CDR3 reads CASGLGSGVNTGELFF. The CDR3 bases are TGTGCTAGTGGTTTGGGTAGCGGGGTTAACACCGGGGAGCTGTTTTTT.